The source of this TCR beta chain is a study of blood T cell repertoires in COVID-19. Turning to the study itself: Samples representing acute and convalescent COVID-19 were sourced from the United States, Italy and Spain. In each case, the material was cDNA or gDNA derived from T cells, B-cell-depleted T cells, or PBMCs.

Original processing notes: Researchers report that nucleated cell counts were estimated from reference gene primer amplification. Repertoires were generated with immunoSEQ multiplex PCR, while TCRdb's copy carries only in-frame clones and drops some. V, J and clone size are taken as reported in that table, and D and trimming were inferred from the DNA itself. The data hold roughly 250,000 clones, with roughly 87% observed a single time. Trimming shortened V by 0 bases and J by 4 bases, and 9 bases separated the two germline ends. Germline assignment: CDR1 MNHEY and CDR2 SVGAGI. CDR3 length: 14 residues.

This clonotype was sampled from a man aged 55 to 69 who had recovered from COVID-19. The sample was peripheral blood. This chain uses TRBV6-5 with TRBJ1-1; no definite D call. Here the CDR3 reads CASSYSVWSTEAFF. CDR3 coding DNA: TGTGCCAGCAGTTACTCAGTTTGGAGCACTGAAGCTTTCTTT.